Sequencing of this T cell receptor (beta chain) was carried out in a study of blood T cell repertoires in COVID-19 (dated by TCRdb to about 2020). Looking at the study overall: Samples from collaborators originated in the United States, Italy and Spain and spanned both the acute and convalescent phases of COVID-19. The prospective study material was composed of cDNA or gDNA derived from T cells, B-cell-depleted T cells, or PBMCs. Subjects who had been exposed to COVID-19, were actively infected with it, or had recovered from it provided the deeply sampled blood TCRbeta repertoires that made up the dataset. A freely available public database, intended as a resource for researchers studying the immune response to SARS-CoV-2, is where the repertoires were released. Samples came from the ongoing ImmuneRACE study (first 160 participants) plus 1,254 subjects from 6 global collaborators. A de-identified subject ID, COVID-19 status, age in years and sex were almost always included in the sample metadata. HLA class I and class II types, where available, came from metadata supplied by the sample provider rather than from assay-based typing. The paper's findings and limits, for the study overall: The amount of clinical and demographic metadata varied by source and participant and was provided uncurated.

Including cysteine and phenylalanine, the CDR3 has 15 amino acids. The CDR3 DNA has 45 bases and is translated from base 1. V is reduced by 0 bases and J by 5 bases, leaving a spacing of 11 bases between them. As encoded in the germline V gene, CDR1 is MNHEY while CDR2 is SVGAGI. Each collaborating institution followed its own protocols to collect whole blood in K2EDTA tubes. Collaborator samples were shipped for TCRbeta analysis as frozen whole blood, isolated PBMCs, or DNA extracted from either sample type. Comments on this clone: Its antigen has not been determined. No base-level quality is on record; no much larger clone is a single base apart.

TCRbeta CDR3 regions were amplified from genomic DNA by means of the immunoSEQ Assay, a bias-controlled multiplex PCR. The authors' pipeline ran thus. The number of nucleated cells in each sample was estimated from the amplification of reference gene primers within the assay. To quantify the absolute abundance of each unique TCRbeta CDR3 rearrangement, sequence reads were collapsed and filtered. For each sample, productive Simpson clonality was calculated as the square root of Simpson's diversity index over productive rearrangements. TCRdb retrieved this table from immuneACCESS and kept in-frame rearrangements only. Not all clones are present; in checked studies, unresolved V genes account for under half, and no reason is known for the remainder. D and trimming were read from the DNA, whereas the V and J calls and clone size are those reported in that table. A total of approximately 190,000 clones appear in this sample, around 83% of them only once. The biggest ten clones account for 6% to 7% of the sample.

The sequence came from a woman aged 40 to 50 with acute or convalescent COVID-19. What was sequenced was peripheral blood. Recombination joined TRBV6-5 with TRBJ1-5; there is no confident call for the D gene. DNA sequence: TGTGCCAGCAGTTACTCGCTTTCGGAGGATCAGCCCCAGCATTTT. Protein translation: CASSYSLSEDQPQHF.